Following are 16 T cell receptor beta chains from one sample sequenced in a study of T-cell reconstitution after alpha-beta-depleted transplantation in children (dated by TCRdb to 2016 to 2018). Library preparation used PCR. The sample was run on an Illumina HiSeq 2500. To normalize quantification of the TCRbeta repertoire, the TCR libraries were built with molecular barcoding that relied on unique molecular identifiers. TCRdb trimmed public reads at Q25 via fastp, called clones via MiXCR and kept in-frame beta chains. Rows merge per CDR3 protein into single entries with the most common DNA and genes. This sample gives 350,000 to 400,000 distinct CDR3 sequences in total; roughly 13% of them show up just once. Over 3.5% of the sample lies in the top ten. This specimen was PBMCs, taken from the stem cell graft. The receptors stem from a human donor who donated a stem cell graft to a child with Fanconi anemia.

The V and J genes are TRBV4-3 and TRBJ2-2, with D perhaps given as TRBD1 or TRBD2 (5 bases each). V was trimmed by 0 bases and J by 7 bases, leaving 15 bases between them. CDR1 is LGHNA and CDR2 is YSLEER in the germline V gene. CDR3 length: 16 amino acids. CDR3 in DNA: TGCGCCAGCAGCCAAGATCGAGGGCAGGGTTACGGGGAGCTGTTTTTT. Encoded protein: CASSQDRGQGYGELFF.

This clonotype was observed many times. The chain employs TRBV25-1 and TRBJ1-1, with TRBD1 matching over 10 bases. Trimming took 3 bases from V and 7 from J; bases not matched to a gene: 8. CDR3 length equals 15 residues. Germline V gives CDR1 MGHDK, CDR2 SYGVNS. The CDR3 coding sequence is TGTGCCAGCAGTGAGGCCGGGACAGGGGAAGGTGAAGCTTTCTTT. It is translated as CASSEAGTGEGEAFF.

This clonotype has a count of ten or more. The genes are TRBV14 and TRBJ2-2; TRBD1 is a possible D gene (5 bases). V was pared by 6 bases and J by 0 bases, with 20 bases between. Looked up from germline, CDR1 is SGHDN and CDR2 is FVKESK. The CDR3 covers 18 residues. Here the CDR3 DNA reads TGTGCCAGCAGTCCTAGGACATCCAGTTATTCGAACACCGGGGAGCTGTTTTTT. It encodes CASSPRTSSYSNTGELFF.

This clonotype occurred a few times. The chain links TRBV6-5 to TRBJ2-5, with D unclear. Germline CDR1 reads MNHEY; CDR2 reads SVGAGI. Trimming shortened V by 1 base and J by 5 bases, and 11 bases separated the two germline ends. The length of the CDR3 is 14 residues. This CDR3 reads CASSYYGPRETQYF. The CDR3 DNA reads TGTGCCAGCAGTTACTACGGGCCGAGGGAGACCCAGTACTTC.

The chain uses TRBV10-3 and TRBJ1-6; D gene uncertain. Germline V gives CDR1 ENHRY, CDR2 SYGVKD. The CDR3 covers 14 residues. Trimming took off 2 bases at V and 9 bases at J, with 11 bases between the two ends. CDR3 nucleotide sequence: TGTGCCATCAGTGAGACTGTCTCCGGTTCACCCCTCCACTTT. Its translation: CAISETVSGSPLHF.

For this clonotype: The CDR3 does not end in the conserved phenylalanine or tryptophan, so this is likely a read error. The J gene is TRBJ1-1, the V gene TRBV6-1, with D possibly being TRBD1 (5 bases). This CDR3 has 13 residues. CDR1 and CDR2 (germline): MNHNS, SASEGT. Trimming took off 6 bases at V and 1 base at J, with 9 bases between the two ends. The CDR3 spells CASRRQSNTEAFY. CDR3 DNA sequence: TGTGCCAGCAGGAGACAGTCGAACACTGAAGCTTTCTAT.

In this sample, this clonotype turned up many times. The chain employs TRBV9 and TRBJ2-1, with a weak D call TRBD1 (6 bases). Between the trimmed V and J ends, which lost 5 bases and 0 bases, there was a span of 12 bases. The CDR3 extends over 15 amino acids. Germline CDR1 is SGDLS and CDR2 is YYNGEE. CDR3 DNA: TGTGCCAGCAGTGAAACAGGGAGCTCCTACAATGAGCAGTTCTTC. This sequence encodes CASSETGSSYNEQFF.

The sample holds many counts of this clonotype. The rearrangement uses TRBV5-1 and TRBJ2-7; the D gene could be TRBD1 or TRBD2 (5 bases each). Trimming shortened V by 3 bases and J by 0 bases, and 7 bases separated the two germline ends. Germline V gene data show CDR1 as SGHRS and CDR2 as YFSETQ. CDR3 length: 13 amino acids. CDR3 protein: CASSWGTSYEQYF. Here the CDR3 DNA reads TGCGCCAGCAGCTGGGGGACCTCCTACGAGCAGTACTTC. The whole variable domain, remainder taken from reference TRBV5-1 and TRBJ2-7, is KAGVTQTPRYLIKTRGQQVTLSCSPISGHRSVSWYQQTPGQGLQFLFEYFSETQRNKGNFPGRFSGRQFSNSRSEMNVSTLELGDSALYLCASSWGTSYEQYFGPGTRLTVT.

This clonotype was recorded many times. This chain joins TRBV5-1 and TRBJ1-1; D remains ambiguous. V lost 1 base to trimming and J lost 2 bases, with 9 bases between them. The CDR3 totals 14 residues. The germline V gene has CDR1 SGHRS and CDR2 YFSETQ. CDR3 DNA sequence: TGCGCCAGCAGCTTGATTCTGGGTAACACTGAAGCTTTCTTT. This gives the protein CASSLILGNTEAFF.

This chain links TRBV3-1 with TRBJ1-1; D unresolved. CDR1 is LGHDT and CDR2 is YNNKEL in the germline V gene (reference sequence). The V end lost 4 bases, the J end lost 0 bases, and 15 bases lay between the germline ends. The CDR3 is 16 amino acids. This chain's CDR3 is CASSLGLGLMNTEAFF. Written as DNA, the CDR3 is TGTGCCAGCAGCCTTGGGTTAGGGCTTATGAACACTGAAGCTTTCTTT.

The V call is TRBV2, the J call TRBJ2-3; 7 bases fit TRBD2. The germline CDR1 and CDR2 sequences are SNHLY and FYNNEI. CDR3 length: 12 residues. After removal of 8 bases from V and 3 bases from J, the junction contained 2 bases not matched to a gene. CDR3 nucleotide sequence: TGTGCCAGCGGGACTACGACAGATACGCAGTATTTT. This encodes CASGTTTDTQYF.

This clonotype came up many times. The chain uses TRBV5-8 and TRBJ2-3; D uncertain. The CDR3 runs 12 residues. Germline V gives CDR1 SGHTS, CDR2 YDEGEE. Trimming pared 1 base from V and 7 bases from J, leaving 7 bases between. The CDR3 nucleotides are TGTGCCAGCAGCTTGCAGAGAAATACGCAGTATTTT. Protein product: CASSLQRNTQYF.

The chain has TRBV6-5 and TRBJ1-5, with 8 bases matching TRBD1. Germline CDR1 and CDR2: MNHEY and SVGAGI. V lost 5 bases, J lost 4 bases, and 4 bases stayed unmatched. The CDR3 is 14 amino acids. CDR3 protein: CASSTRQGNQPQHF. CDR3 DNA sequence: TGTGCCAGCAGTACTAGACAGGGGAATCAGCCCCAGCATTTT.

This clonotype was found many times. This chain links TRBV12-3 or TRBV12-4 with TRBJ1-1; 10 nucleotides align to TRBD1. The CDR3 loop spans 13 amino acids. The J segment lost 5 bases and the V segment lost 5 bases, leaving 2 bases of the junction unmatched. The DNA for the CDR3 is TGTGCCAGCAGTAAGGACAGGGGGACTGAAGCTTTCTTT. This sequence encodes CASSKDRGTEAFF.

The rearrangement joins TRBV20-1 to TRBJ2-7, with 8 bases that match TRBD2. This CDR3 region has 13 residues. Per germline, CDR1 DFQATT and CDR2 SNEGSKA (reference sequence). J lost 3 bases, V lost 4 bases, and 5 bases had no gene match. CDR3 DNA sequence: TGCAGTGCTAACCGGGGGGGAAACTACGAGCAGTACGTC. It translates to CSANRGGNYEQYV.

The chain joins TRBV3-1 to TRBJ2-6; 7 bases line up with TRBD1. CDR1 and CDR2 from the germline V gene are LGHDT and YNNKEL (reference sequence). Germline trimming cut 3 bases from V and 0 bases from J; bases unmatched to any gene: 8. This CDR3 is built from 18 residues. The CDR3 DNA follows: TGTGCCAGCAGCCACTCCCGGGACAGACGCTCTGGGGCCAACGTCCTGACTTTC. Its protein is CASSHSRDRRSGANVLTF. The whole variable domain, filled in from reference TRBV3-1 and TRBJ2-6, reads DTAVSQTPKYLVTQMGNDKSIKCEQNLGHDTMYWYKQDSKKFLKIMFSYNNKELIINETVPNRFSPKSPDKAHLNLHINSLELGDSAVYFCASSHSRDRRSGANVLTFGAGSRLTVL.